This T cell receptor beta chain was documented in a study of molecular identifiers for immune sequencing clone quantification. Background on the study: RNA from roughly 20,000 or 100,000 naive CD8 cells was split five ways in replicates, with four sequenced. Points from the study as a whole: Spiked-in Jurkat TCR RNA corresponding to one cell was reported as detectable against about 1 million naive cells.

Deletions cut 1 base from V and 0 bases from J, with 5 bases between. The germline CDR1 and CDR2 sequences are LGHDT and YNNKEL (reference sequence). This CDR3 is 14 amino acids long. Naive CD8 T cells, phenotype CD8+CD4-CCR7+CD45RA+, were sorted. About this clonotype: Its target is unknown.

One entry per CDR3 protein, called by TCRdb with MiXCR from the PCR reads. The sample lists tens of thousands of distinct CDR3 sequences, 36% occurring once. V and J are TRBV3-1 and TRBJ2-3; unclear D gene. The sequence derives from a human donor in good health. Some libraries in this study had Jurkat cell RNA spiked in. The sequenced sample consisted of naive CD8+ T cells from blood, with Jurkat cell RNA spiked in. Subset denoted: FACS-sorted CD8+CD4-CCR7+CD45RA+ naive T cells. The CDR3 region has the DNA TGTGCCAGCAGCCAAGCGGATAGCACAGATACGCAGTATTTT. As protein: CASSQADSTDTQYF.